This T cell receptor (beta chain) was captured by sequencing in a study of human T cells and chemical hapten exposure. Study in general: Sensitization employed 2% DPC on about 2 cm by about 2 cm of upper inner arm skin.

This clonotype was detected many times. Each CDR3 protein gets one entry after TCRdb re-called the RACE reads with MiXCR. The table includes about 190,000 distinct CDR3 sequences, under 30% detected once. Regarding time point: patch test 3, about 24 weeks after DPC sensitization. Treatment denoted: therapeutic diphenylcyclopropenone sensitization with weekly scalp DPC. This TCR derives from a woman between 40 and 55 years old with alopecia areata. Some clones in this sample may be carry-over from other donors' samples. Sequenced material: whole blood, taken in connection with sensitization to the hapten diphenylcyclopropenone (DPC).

In DNA form, the CDR3 reads TGTGCCAGCTCACAGGCAGGGTCTTACTATGGCTACACCTTC. It codes for CASSQAGSYYGYTF. The chain links TRBV18 to TRBJ1-2; D is perhaps TRBD1 (5 bases). CDR1 is KGHSH and CDR2 is LQKENI in the germline V gene. CDR3 size: 14 residues. Trimming cost V 4 bases and J 3 bases, with 12 bases left between them. The full variable domain, rest sourced from reference TRBV18 and TRBJ1-2, is NAGVMQNPRHLVRRRGQEARLRCSPMKGHSHVYWYRQLPEEGLKFMVYLQKENIIDESGMPKERFSAEFPKEGPSILRIQQVVRGDSAAYFCASSQAGSYYGYTFGSGTRLTVV.